This entry is about one T cell receptor (beta chain). The source of the sample is a study of blood T cell repertoires in COVID-19. On the study more broadly: The United States, Italy and Spain provided the acute and convalescent COVID-19 samples. From T cells, B-cell-depleted T cells, or PBMCs came the material, which was cDNA or gDNA.

Germline loops: CDR1 MGHRA, CDR2 YSYEKL. The CDR3 has 16 residues. The V end lost 2 bases, the J end lost 1 base, and 14 bases lay between the germline ends. Authors' analysis steps: The assay estimated nucleated cells by amplifying reference gene primers. This table comes from immunoSEQ multiplex PCR, and its TCRdb copy is limited to in-frame clones, with some not included. D and trimming come from the DNA, and the V and J calls and clone size come from that table. This sample has 40,000 to 45,000 clones, with about 89% found just once. This receptor was taken from a human donor in a cohort sampled during active COVID-19. The gene calls are TRBV4-1 and TRBJ1-1; no firm D call. Sequenced material: peripheral blood. CDR3 bases: TGCGCCAGCAGCCAAAGTCCCGGGATAGAGAACACTGAAGCTTTCTTT. It yields the protein CASSQSPGIENTEAFF.